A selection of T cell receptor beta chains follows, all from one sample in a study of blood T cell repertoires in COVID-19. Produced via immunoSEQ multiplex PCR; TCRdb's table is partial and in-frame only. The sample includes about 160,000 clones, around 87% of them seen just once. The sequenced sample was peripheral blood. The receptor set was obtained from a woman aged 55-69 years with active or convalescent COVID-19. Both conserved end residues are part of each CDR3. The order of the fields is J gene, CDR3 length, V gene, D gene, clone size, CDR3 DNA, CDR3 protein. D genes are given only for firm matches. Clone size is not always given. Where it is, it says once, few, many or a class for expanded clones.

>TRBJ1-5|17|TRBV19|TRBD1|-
TGTGCCAGTAGTAGGCCCACAGGGGACGCCGTCAATCAGCCCCAGCATTTT
CASSRPTGDAVNQPQHF
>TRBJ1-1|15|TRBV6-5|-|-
TGTGCCAGCAGTTACTCCGCTCGGGGGAACACTGAAGCTTTCTTT
CASSYSARGNTEAFF
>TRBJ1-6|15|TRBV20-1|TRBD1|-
TGCAGTGCTAGTGGTCCGGGACAGGGATCCTCACCCCTCCACTTT
CSASGPGQGSSPLHF
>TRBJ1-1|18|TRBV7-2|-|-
TGTGCCAGCAAGGGTTTAGCGATGAGGGGGGGGCAGAACACTGAAGCTTTCTTT
CASKGLAMRGGQNTEAFF
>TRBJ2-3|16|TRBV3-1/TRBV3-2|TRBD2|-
TGTGCCAGCAGCTGGACTAGCGGCGACCTCACAGATACGCAGTATTTT
CASSWTSGDLTDTQYF
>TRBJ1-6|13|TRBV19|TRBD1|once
TGTGCCAGTAGACAGGGGGTCCGTTCACCCCTCCACTTT
CASRQGVRSPLHF
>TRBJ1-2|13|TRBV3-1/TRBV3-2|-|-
TGTGCCAGCAGCCAAGGTTCGGGGATCGGCTACACCTTC
CASSQGSGIGYTF
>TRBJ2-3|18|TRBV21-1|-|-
TGTGCCAGCTTTCCCCGGACAGGGGGCGTCGTTGGCACAGATACGCAGTATTTT
CASFPRTGGVVGTDTQYF
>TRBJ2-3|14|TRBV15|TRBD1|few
TGTGCCACAAACGACAGGGGGGGTGCAGATACGCAGTATTTT
CATNDRGGADTQYF
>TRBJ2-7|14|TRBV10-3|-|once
TGTGCCATCAGGTCGGGGCCTGGGCGGGGCGAGCAGTACTTC
CAIRSGPGRGEQYF